This is a list of T cell receptor beta chains from one sample in a study of blood T cell repertoires in COVID-19. Generated by immunoSEQ multiplex PCR, the TCRdb table keeps only in-frame clones and is missing some. Seen here are 250,000 to 350,000 clones, around 85% observed once, and the top ten hold more than 1.4%. The source material was peripheral blood. These receptors came from a human donor with COVID-19, enrolled during active disease. The donor label of this sample is uncertain. Each CDR3 is given with its conserved first and last residue. D genes are given only for firm matches. Clone size appears in some rows only: once, few, many, or a class for an expanded clone.

few	TRBV7-3	TRBJ2-2	TRBD2	CASSVGLAGVGELFF	TGTGCCAGCAGCGTCGGACTAGCGGGAGTCGGGGAGCTGTTTTTT
-	TRBV27	TRBJ2-7	TRBD1	CAGSNRGLSSYEQYF	TGTGCCGGAAGTAACAGGGGGCTCAGCTCCTACGAGCAGTACTTC
-	TRBV5-6	TRBJ2-2	-	CASSLVFVDISTGELFF	TGTGCCAGCAGCTTGGTCTTCGTGGACATATCCACCGGGGAGCTGTTTTTT
-	TRBV5-1	TRBJ1-4	-	CASSLAGISEKLFF	TGCGCCAGCAGCTTGGCGGGGATTAGTGAAAAACTGTTTTTT
-	TRBV27	TRBJ1-4	TRBD1	CASRGTGSNEKLFF	TGTGCCAGCAGGGGGACAGGAAGTAATGAAAAACTGTTTTTT
-	TRBV5-1	TRBJ2-3	-	CASSSLADTSTDTQYF	TGCGCCAGCAGCTCCTTAGCAGATACTAGCACAGATACGCAGTATTTT
-	TRBV6-5	TRBJ2-7	-	CASSYRELYEQYF	TGTGCCAGCAGTTACAGGGAGCTCTACGAGCAGTACTTC
-	TRBV20-1	TRBJ2-7	TRBD2	CSASNPGTSVRGEQYF	TGCAGTGCTAGTAACCCCGGGACTAGCGTACGGGGCGAGCAGTACTTC
-	TRBV7-2	TRBJ1-1	-	CASSLHRGGGAEAFF	TGTGCCAGCAGCCTCCACCGAGGGGGAGGGGCTGAAGCTTTCTTT
-	TRBV11-3	TRBJ2-2	TRBD1	CASSLEAGGTGELFF	TGTGCCAGCAGCTTAGAGGCAGGGGGCACCGGGGAGCTGTTTTTT
-	TRBV7-8	TRBJ1-2	-	CASSTTGFYGYTF	TGTGCCAGCAGCACAACAGGGTTCTATGGCTACACCTTC
-	TRBV19	TRBJ2-3	TRBD2	CASSMGTSGYTDTQYF	TGTGCCAGTAGTATGGGGACTAGCGGTTACACAGATACGCAGTATTTT
few	TRBV6-1	TRBJ1-4	-	CASSAPGGGRLNEKLFF	TGTGCCAGCAGTGCTCCTGGGGGGGGACGCCTTAATGAAAAACTGTTTTTT
once	TRBV7-3	TRBJ2-2	-	CASSPAYPGELFF	TGTGCCAGCAGCCCCGCGTACCCCGGGGAGCTGTTTTTT
-	TRBV6-6	TRBJ1-5	TRBD1	CASNGQVSNQPQHF	TGTGCCAGCAATGGACAGGTTTCCAATCAGCCCCAGCATTTT
-	TRBV9	TRBJ1-5	-	CASSVEPHSNQPQHF	TGTGCCAGCAGCGTAGAGCCTCATAGCAATCAGCCCCAGCATTTT
-	TRBV27	TRBJ1-6	TRBD1	CASTKTGANSPLHF	TGTGCCAGCACAAAGACAGGGGCTAATTCACCCCTCCACTTT
-	TRBV20-1	TRBJ2-3	TRBD2	CSASSGTTGNTQYF	TGCAGTGCTAGTTCCGGGACTACGGGAAATACGCAGTATTTT
-	TRBV30	TRBJ2-1	-	CAWSVGSSYNEQFF	TGTGCCTGGAGTGTCGGGAGCTCGTACAATGAGCAGTTCTTC
-	TRBV7-9	TRBJ1-4	-	CASSLSAALDEKLFF	TGTGCCAGCAGCCTCTCAGCAGCGCTCGATGAAAAACTGTTTTTT
-	TRBV7-9	TRBJ1-1	-	CASSHPGGAPPATEAFF	TGTGCCAGCAGCCACCCGGGCGGGGCACCTCCTGCCACTGAAGCTTTCTTT
-	TRBV7-9	TRBJ1-2	-	CASSITGTPYGYTF	TGTGCCAGCAGCATAACCGGGACACCTTATGGCTACACCTTC
-	TRBV28	TRBJ2-5	-	CASRSEKTSQETQYF	TGTGCCAGCAGGTCGGAAAAAACTAGCCAAGAGACCCAGTACTTC
-	TRBV19	TRBJ1-1	-	CASKGWTEAFF	TGTGCCAGTAAGGGGTGGACTGAAGCTTTCTTT
-	TRBV29-1	TRBJ2-2	-	CSGGTSNTGELFF	TGCAGCGGCGGCACATCGAACACCGGGGAGCTGTTTTTT
-	TRBV27	TRBJ1-1	TRBD1	CASSLFRGLDHTEAFF	TGTGCCAGCAGTTTATTCAGGGGGCTTGATCACACTGAAGCTTTCTTT
-	TRBV7-8	TRBJ2-5	TRBD2	CASSLKWGTIQETQYF	TGTGCCAGCAGTTTGAAGTGGGGGACTATCCAAGAGACCCAGTACTTC
-	TRBV27	TRBJ1-1	-	CASSSNPARGTEAFF	TGTGCCAGCAGTTCTAATCCGGCCCGGGGCACTGAAGCTTTCTTT
-	TRBV27	TRBJ2-1	TRBD2	CASSLRAGTSGFNEQFF	TGTGCCAGCAGTTTACGCGCCGGGACTAGCGGGTTCAATGAGCAGTTCTTC
-	TRBV3-1/TRBV3-2	TRBJ1-2	-	CASSPLGGIYGYTF	TGTGCCAGCAGCCCCTTGGGAGGGATCTATGGCTACACCTTC
-	TRBV11-2	TRBJ2-3	-	CASSPLGGMGATDTQYF	TGTGCCAGCAGCCCCCTGGGGGGGATGGGGGCCACAGATACGCAGTATTTT
once	TRBV29-1	TRBJ2-3	-	CSVAVLDTQYF	TGCAGCGTGGCGGTTCTAGATACGCAGTATTTT
-	TRBV3-1/TRBV3-2	TRBJ1-6	-	CASKKNEDSPLHF	TGTGCCAGCAAAAAAAATGAGGATTCACCCCTCCACTTT
once	TRBV18	TRBJ2-5	-	CATTRTRGPETQYF	TGTGCCACCACACGGACCAGGGGTCCAGAGACCCAGTACTTC
-	TRBV27	TRBJ1-1	TRBD1	CASRLQGDAEAFF	TGTGCCAGCAGGCTACAGGGGGACGCTGAAGCTTTCTTT
once	TRBV7-6	TRBJ2-3	TRBD2	CASSLKVPAGGPRTDTQYF	TGTGCCAGCAGCTTAAAGGTTCCAGCGGGAGGGCCCCGCACAGATACGCAGTATTTT